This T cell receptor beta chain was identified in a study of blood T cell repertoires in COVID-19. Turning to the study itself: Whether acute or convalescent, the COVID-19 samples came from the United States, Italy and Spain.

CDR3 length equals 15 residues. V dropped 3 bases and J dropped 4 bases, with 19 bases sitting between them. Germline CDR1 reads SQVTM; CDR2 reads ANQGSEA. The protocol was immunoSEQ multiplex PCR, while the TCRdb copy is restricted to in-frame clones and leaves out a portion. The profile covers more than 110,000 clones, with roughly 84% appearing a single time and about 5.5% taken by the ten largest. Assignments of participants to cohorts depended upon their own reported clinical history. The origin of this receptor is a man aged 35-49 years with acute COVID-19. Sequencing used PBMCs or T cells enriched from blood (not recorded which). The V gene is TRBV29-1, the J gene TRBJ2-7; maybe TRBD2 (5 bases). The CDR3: CSVEGGGPGPYEQYF. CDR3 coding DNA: TGCAGCGTTGAGGGTGGCGGGCCGGGCCCTTACGAGCAGTACTTC.